This T cell receptor beta chain was found in a study of blood T cell repertoires in COVID-19. For the study at large: COVID-19 samples, acute and convalescent, were from the United States, Italy and Spain. T cells, B-cell-depleted T cells, or PBMCs supplied cDNA or gDNA.

Germline values: CDR1 SQVTM, CDR2 ANQGSEA. The V gene end was trimmed by 6 bases and the J gene end by 7 bases; junction bases not matched to a gene: 14. This CDR3 is 16 amino acids long. Authors' analysis steps: It was from reference gene primer amplification that nucleated cell counts were estimated. The assay was immunoSEQ multiplex PCR, and TCRdb's table has in-frame clones only and misses some. V and J calls and clone size come straight from that table; D and trimming were deduced from the DNA. The data show fewer than 350,000 clones, roughly 90% seen once. One Seattle source followed patients from active infection through their disease course.

The genes are TRBV29-1 and TRBJ2-1, with TRBD1 identical over 11 bases. This clonotype was obtained from a man aged 25 to 40 with COVID-19, enrolled during active disease. Input material: peripheral blood. In DNA form, the CDR3 reads TGCAGCGTCGTTGAGTGGACAGGGGGCCTTAGGAATGAGCAGTTCTTC. Protein: CSVVEWTGGLRNEQFF.